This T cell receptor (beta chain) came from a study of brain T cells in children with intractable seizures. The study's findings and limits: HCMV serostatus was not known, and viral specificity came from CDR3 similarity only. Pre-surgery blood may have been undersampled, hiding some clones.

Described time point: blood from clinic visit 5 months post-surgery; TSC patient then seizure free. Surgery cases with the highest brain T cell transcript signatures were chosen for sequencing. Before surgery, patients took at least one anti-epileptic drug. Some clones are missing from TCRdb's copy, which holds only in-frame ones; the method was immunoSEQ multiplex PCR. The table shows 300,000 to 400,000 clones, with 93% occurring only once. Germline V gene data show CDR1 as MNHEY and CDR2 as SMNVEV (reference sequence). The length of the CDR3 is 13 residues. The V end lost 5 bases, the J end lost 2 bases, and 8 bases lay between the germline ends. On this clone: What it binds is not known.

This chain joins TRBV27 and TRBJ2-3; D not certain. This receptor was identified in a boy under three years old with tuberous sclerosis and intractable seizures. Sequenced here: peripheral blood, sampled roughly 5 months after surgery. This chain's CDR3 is CASSPRATDTQYF. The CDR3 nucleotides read TGTGCCAGCAGTCCAAGGGCCACAGATACGCAGTATTTT.